These 15 T cell receptor beta chains share one sample of origin, sequenced in a study of shared clonotypes between healthy human individuals. Sequencing used immunoSEQ multiplex PCR; TCRdb keeps in-frame clones, though not all of them. The sample consists of 2,500,000 or so clones, about 90% of them appearing once. Sequenced sample: naive CD4+ T cells from PBMCs. Subset denoted: CD45RA+ positively selected. These receptors were collected from a man in his late teens or twenties in good health. Some clones in this sample may be carry-over from other donors' samples.

This clone was found a few times. The DNA for the CDR3 is TGTGCCAGTAGAACCTTCGGAGGGGGCCCTACGTACCAGCCCCAGCATTTT. Translated: CASRTFGGGPTYQPQHF. V gene TRBV19 combines with J gene TRBJ1-5; 7 bases agree with TRBD1. V was clipped by 6 bases and J by 7 bases; unmatched bases: 18. CDR1 and CDR2 (germline): LNHDA, SQIVND (reference sequence). The CDR3 runs to 17 residues.

V is TRBV4-2 and J is TRBJ2-1; TRBD2 aligns across 7 bases. Germline V lookup: CDR1 LGHNA, CDR2 YNFKEQ. J lost 8 bases, V lost 0 bases, and 13 bases had no gene match. The CDR3 spans 17 residues. DNA for the CDR3: TGTGCCAGCAGCCAAGATATTTCCCGGGAGGCGGGGGATGAGCAGTTCTTC. Its translation is CASSQDISREAGDEQFF.

This chain connects TRBV7-3 to TRBJ2-4; the match to TRBD2 covers 9 bases. Germline values: CDR1 SGHTA, CDR2 FQGTGA. The CDR3 runs 20 residues. Losses at the gene ends were 5 bases for V and 8 bases for J; bases not matched to a gene: 25. DNA for the CDR3: TGTGCCAGCAGCCCGTGGTCGGGCGGGGGCGGGAGGGCCCAAGAACACATTCAGTACTTC. Translating it yields CASSPWSGGGGRAQEHIQYF.

V gene TRBV7-9 combines with J gene TRBJ2-5; D is tentatively TRBD1 or TRBD2 (7 bases each). Germline loops: CDR1 SEHNR, CDR2 FQNEAQ (reference sequence). The germline V and J ends were trimmed by 11 bases and 1 base, with 17 bases remaining between them. The CDR3 runs to 14 residues. CDR3 loop: CAGGVRTGQETQYF. The CDR3 DNA reads TGTGCCGGGGGGGTTAGGACAGGCCAAGAGACCCAGTACTTC.

The rearrangement links TRBV7-9 to TRBJ2-1, with TRBD1 identical over 8 bases. Germline lookup yields CDR1 SEHNR and CDR2 FQNEAQ (reference sequence). The CDR3 extends over 17 amino acids. V shed 5 bases, J shed 6 bases, and the junction held 15 bases outside the gene matches. The CDR3 nucleotides read TGTGCCAGCAGCCCGAGGACAGGGAATCTGAGGGGCAATGAGCAGTTCTTC. Translation gives CASSPRTGNLRGNEQFF.

J is TRBJ2-7 and V is TRBV6-6; D remains ambiguous. Trimming cost V 5 bases and J 7 bases, with 15 bases left between them. The germline V gene has CDR1 MNHNY and CDR2 SVGAGI (reference sequence). This CDR3 comprises 13 residues. As DNA, the CDR3 is TGTGCCAGCAGTCAGGTATCAGCTCCGGAGCAGTACTTC. Translating gives CASSQVSAPEQYF.

This rearrangement joins TRBV5-6 to TRBJ2-7; a possible D gene is TRBD1 (5 bases). Germline lookup yields CDR1 SGHDT and CDR2 YYEEEE. The CDR3 covers 16 residues. Trimming took off 4 bases at V and 3 bases at J, with 20 bases between the two ends. The CDR3 region is CASSALLPTEIYEQYF. The CDR3 region has the DNA TGTGCCAGCAGCGCACTCCTTCCGACAGAGATCTACGAGCAGTACTTC.

This clone was observed a few times. This sequence joins TRBV5-4 and TRBJ2-2, with TRBD1 identical over 10 bases. This CDR3 region has 15 residues. Germline V gene data show CDR1 as SGHNT and CDR2 as YYREEE (reference sequence). V was clipped by 4 bases and J by 7 bases; unmatched bases: 7. CDR3 loop: CASSTGQGFHGELFF. Here the CDR3 DNA reads TGTGCCAGCAGCACGGGACAGGGGTTTCACGGGGAGCTGTTTTTT.

The chain recombines TRBV10-3 with TRBJ1-6; D gene uncertain. The length of the CDR3 is 16 residues. CDR1 and CDR2 (germline): ENHRY, SYGVKD. The V end lost 3 bases, the J end lost 6 bases, and 15 bases lay between the germline ends. The CDR3 loop reads CAISEDDAYTNSPLHF. CDR3 sequence (DNA): TGTGCCATCAGTGAAGATGACGCGTATACTAATTCACCCCTCCACTTT.

This clone was counted a few times. The chain recombines TRBV4-1 with TRBJ1-1, with D unresolved. Germline lookup yields CDR1 MGHRA and CDR2 YSYEKL. V was pared by 3 bases and J by 4 bases, with 12 bases between. The CDR3 has 14 residues. CDR3 in DNA: TGCGCCAGCAGCCACGGCTTACGCGGCACTGAAGCTTTCTTT. Translating gives CASSHGLRGTEAFF.

The V call is TRBV25-1, the J call TRBJ1-1; D is ambiguous. This CDR3 has 11 amino acids. Germline V gene data show CDR1 as MGHDK and CDR2 as SYGVNS. V dropped 7 bases and J dropped 5 bases, with 8 bases sitting between them. CDR3 in DNA: TGTGCCAGCACCCTTGAGACTGAAGCTTTCTTT. Its protein product is CASTLETEAFF.

The chain combines TRBV9 with TRBJ2-1; D is possibly TRBD2 (6 bases). Trimming took 4 bases from V and 7 from J, leaving 15 bases between them. This CDR3 has 14 amino acids. Germline values: CDR1 SGDLS, CDR2 YYNGEE. CDR3 protein: CASSLKGGENEQFF. In nucleotides, the CDR3 is TGTGCCAGCAGCCTGAAGGGAGGAGAAAATGAGCAGTTCTTC.

The J gene is TRBJ2-5, the V gene TRBV27, with no clear D. Germline loops: CDR1 MNHEY, CDR2 SMNVEV (reference sequence). The CDR3 covers 12 residues. Deletions cut 8 bases from V and 5 bases from J, with 12 bases between. DNA of the CDR3: TGTGCCAGCGCCCTCTTTATGGAGACCCAGTACTTC. Its protein is CASALFMETQYF.

This chain uses TRBV28 with TRBJ2-5; 7 bases are a match to TRBD2. Germline CDR1 MDHEN, CDR2 SYDVKM. V lost 7 bases and J lost 4; bases outside the gene matches: 9. The CDR3 is 14 amino acids. CDR3: CASTPTSFLETQYF. CDR3 nucleotides: TGTGCCAGCACACCGACTAGCTTTTTAGAGACCCAGTACTTC.

This clone was recorded once. The chain employs TRBV7-9 and TRBJ2-1, with 9 nucleotides matching TRBD1. The CDR3 runs to 15 residues. Germline V CDR1 and CDR2: SEHNR, FQNEAQ (reference sequence). The V gene end was trimmed by 1 base and the J gene end by 8 bases; junction bases not matched to a gene: 6. CDR3 sequence reads: CASSLEFTGGDEQFF. Here the CDR3 DNA reads TGTGCCAGCAGCTTAGAATTCACAGGGGGCGATGAGCAGTTCTTC.